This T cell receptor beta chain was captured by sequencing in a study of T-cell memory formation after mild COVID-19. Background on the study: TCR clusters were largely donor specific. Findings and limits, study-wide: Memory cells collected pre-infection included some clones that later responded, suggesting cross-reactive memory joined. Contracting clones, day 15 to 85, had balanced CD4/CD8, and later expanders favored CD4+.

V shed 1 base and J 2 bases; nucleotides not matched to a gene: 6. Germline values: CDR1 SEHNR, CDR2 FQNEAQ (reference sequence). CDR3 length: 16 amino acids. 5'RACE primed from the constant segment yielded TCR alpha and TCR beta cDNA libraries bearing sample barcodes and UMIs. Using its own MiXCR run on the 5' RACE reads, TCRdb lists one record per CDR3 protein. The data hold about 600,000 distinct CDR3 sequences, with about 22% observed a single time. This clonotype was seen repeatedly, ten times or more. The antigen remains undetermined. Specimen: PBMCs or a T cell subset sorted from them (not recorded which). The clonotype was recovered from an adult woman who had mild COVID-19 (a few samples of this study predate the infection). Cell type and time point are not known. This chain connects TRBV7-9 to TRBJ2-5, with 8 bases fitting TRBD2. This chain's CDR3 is CASSLVGTSGQETQYF. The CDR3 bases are TGTGCCAGCAGCTTAGTCGGCACTAGCGGACAAGAGACCCAGTACTTC.